This T cell receptor beta chain emerged from a study of T cells after yellow fever vaccination. This clonotype was seen a few times. TCRdb passed the 5' RACE reads through MiXCR, listing each CDR3 protein once. The repertoire holds some 550,000 distinct CDR3 sequences, with about 19% as singletons. Material: PBMCs, obtained 15 days after the yellow fever booster vaccination. This receptor was taken from a man aged 30 to 45 who received the YFV17D yellow fever vaccine.

The CDR3 sequence: CASSLLPTPQETQYF. The CDR3 DNA sequence: TGTGCCAGCAGCTTATTACCTACCCCACAAGAGACCCAGTACTTC. The chain uses TRBV7-2 and TRBJ2-5, with D uncertain. CDR3 size: 15 residues. Per the germline V gene, CDR1 is SGHTA and CDR2 is FQGNSA. The V end was cut by 2 bases, the J end by 2 bases, with 12 bases between.